This TCR beta chain was sequenced in a study of control samples from healthy donors and cancer patients. Assay: immunoSEQ multiplex PCR; the TCRdb copy retains only in-frame clones and omits some. The repertoire holds about 100,000 clones, with about 90% as singletons. V lost 2 bases, J lost 6 bases, and 10 bases stayed unmatched. Germline V CDR1 and CDR2: LNHDA, SQIVND (reference sequence). This CDR3 is 16 amino acids long. The sequence derives from a woman in her fifties or sixties in good health. The sample consisted of blood. The J gene is TRBJ1-2, the V gene TRBV19; 9 positions agree with TRBD1. CDR3 nucleotides: TGTGCCAGTAGTATATGGGCGGACAGGGGTGAGGATGGCTACACCTTC. Translation gives CASSIWADRGEDGYTF.